What follows are 29 T cell receptor beta chains derived from one specimen sequenced in a study of shared clonotypes between healthy human individuals (TCRdb year 2020). Library preparation used the immunoSEQ multiplex PCR assay. Entries here come from immuneACCESS through TCRdb and include only in-frame sequences with V and J called. Some clones fail to appear in such tables; in the studies checked, an unresolved V gene covers under half of the shortfall, and the cause of the remainder is unknown. This sample is represented by just over 2,000,000 clones; about 95% of them were singletons. About 1.1% of the sample is held by the ten biggest clonotypes. For the CD8 naive samples, CD45RO-negative cells were positively selected for CCR7, yielding a CD45RA+CCR7+ population from which TemRA cells were excluded. Sequencing used naive CD8+ T cells sorted from blood. Sample cell subset or site, as interpreted from the label and publication: CD45RA+CCR7+. These receptors all come from a man between 18 and 35 years old in good health.

The rearrangement uses TRBV10-3 and TRBJ2-7, with 10 bases fitting TRBD2. The V gene's germline CDR1 is ENHRY and CDR2 SYGVKD. The CDR3 runs to 14 residues. J was trimmed by 2 bases and V by 6 bases; bases with no gene match: 4. CDR3 amino acids: CAIRRTSGTYEQYF. For the CDR3, the DNA is TGTGCCATCAGAAGGACTAGCGGCACCTACGAGCAGTACTTC.

The chain links TRBV15 to TRBJ2-7, with D possibly TRBD1 on 6 matching bases. This CDR3 has 14 residues. The germline V gene encodes CDR1 LNHNV and CDR2 YYDKDF (reference sequence). V was cut by 1 base and J by 5 bases, with 12 bases left in between. The CDR3, as DNA: TGTGCCACCAGCAGAGGCCAGGGGCGGCACGAGCAGTACTTC. It specifies CATSRGQGRHEQYF. The full variable domain, in which reference TRBV15 and TRBJ2-7 provide the parts outside the CDR3, is DAMVIQNPRYQVTQFGKPVTLSCSQTLNHNVMYWYQQKSSQAPKLLFHYYDKDFNNEADTPDNFQSRRPNTSFCFLDIRSPGLGDTAMYLCATSRGQGRHEQYFGPGTRLTVT.

On this clone: At the DNA level, this CDR3 is encoded by other sequences in the same sample as well. The V call is TRBV6-5, the J call TRBJ2-2, with D perhaps assigned TRBD1 or TRBD2 (5 bases each). The CDR3 sequence is 16 residues long. Germline assignment: CDR1 MNHEY and CDR2 SVGAGI. Trimming took 0 bases from V and 8 from J, leaving 16 bases between them. The CDR3 DNA reads TGTGCCAGCAGTTACTCACTAGGGGAGTATACGGGGGAGCTGTTTTTT. This sequence encodes CASSYSLGEYTGELFF.

The V call is TRBV27, the J call TRBJ1-3; 7 nucleotides line up with TRBD1. The CDR3 has 15 amino acids. The germline CDR1 and CDR2 sequences are MNHEY and SMNVEV (reference sequence). V lost 7 bases to trimming and J lost 2 bases; unmatched junction nucleotides: 8. CDR3 DNA: TGTGCCAGCAAGCCGACAGGGCTCACTGGAAACACCATATATTTT. Translation: CASKPTGLTGNTIYF.

The chain couples TRBV29-1 to TRBJ2-7; D possibly corresponds to TRBD1 (6 bases). Germline loops: CDR1 SQVTM, CDR2 ANQGSEA. The CDR3 runs 13 residues. V lost 1 base and J lost 3, with 10 bases in between. The CDR3 sequence: CSVEGTDLYEQYF. For the CDR3, the DNA is TGCAGCGTTGAAGGGACAGACCTCTACGAGCAGTACTTC.

V and J are TRBV6-5 and TRBJ2-7, with D perhaps matching TRBD2 (6 bases). This CDR3 has 14 residues. The V gene lost 4 bases and the J gene lost 2 bases, with 12 bases spanning the gap. Germline lookup yields CDR1 MNHEY and CDR2 SVGAGI. The CDR3 sequence is CASSFTGEAYEQYF. As DNA, the CDR3 is TGTGCCAGCAGTTTTACGGGAGAGGCCTACGAGCAGTACTTC.

The CDR3 nucleotides read TGTGCCAGCAGCCTAACAACCCCCACAGAGGGACAATACAATGAGCAGTTCTTC. Translating gives CASSLTTPTEGQYNEQFF. The chain combines TRBV11-2 with TRBJ2-1; possible D gene TRBD1, 6 bases. This CDR3 spans 18 amino acids. Trimming removed 5 bases from V and 4 bases from J, with 24 bases in between. The germline V gene encodes CDR1 SGHAT and CDR2 FQNNGV.

V is TRBV6-1 and J is TRBJ2-7; tentative D call: TRBD1 (6 bases). The CDR3 has 14 amino acids. V lost 2 bases and J 3 bases, leaving 11 bases between the germline ends. In germline, CDR1 is MNHNS, CDR2 SASEGT. This chain's CDR3 is CASSELGAGYEQYF. CDR3 bases: TGTGCCAGCAGTGAACTGGGGGCCGGCTACGAGCAGTACTTC.

The chain joins TRBV27 to TRBJ2-7, with a tentative D call TRBD2 (6 bases). This CDR3 has 14 amino acids. Germline V CDR1 and CDR2: MNHEY, SMNVEV (reference sequence). V lost 2 bases and J lost 4, with 12 bases in between. The DNA for the CDR3 is TGTGCCAGCAGTTTACGGGGGTTCGCGTACGAGCAGTACTTC. Protein sequence: CASSLRGFAYEQYF.

The chain is built from TRBV2 and TRBJ2-2, with no clear D. V dropped 7 bases and J dropped 0 bases, with 12 bases sitting between them. CDR3 size: 15 residues. From germline, CDR1 is SNHLY and CDR2 FYNNEI. The CDR3 spells CASKGAIANTGELFF. The CDR3, as DNA: TGTGCCAGCAAAGGAGCGATCGCGAACACCGGGGAGCTGTTTTTT.

The chain combines TRBV5-4 with TRBJ2-1; tentatively, D is TRBD1 or TRBD2 (5 bases each). The CDR3 covers 13 residues. V lost 0 bases to trimming and J lost 6 bases, with 7 bases between them. Germline lookup yields CDR1 SGHNT and CDR2 YYREEE (reference sequence). This CDR3 is CASSLVGTNEQFF. The CDR3, as DNA: TGTGCCAGCAGCTTGGTGGGGACCAATGAGCAGTTCTTC.

This rearrangement joins TRBV4-3 to TRBJ1-3; D not resolved. Germline V gene sequence: CDR1 LGHNA, CDR2 YSLEER. Trimming cost V 5 bases and J 4 bases, with 3 bases left between them. The CDR3 consists of 11 residues. The CDR3 DNA follows: TGCGCCAGCAGCGGGGGAAACACCATATATTTT. Protein sequence: CASSGGNTIYF.

This clone was seen only once. The V and J genes are TRBV15 and TRBJ1-2; 10 positions match TRBD1. Per germline, CDR1 LNHNV and CDR2 YYDKDF (reference sequence). V lost 0 bases and J lost 2; bases outside the gene matches: 9. The CDR3 is 18 amino acids. CDR3 sequence: CATSREGAGTGANYGYTF. CDR3 nucleotide sequence: TGTGCCACCAGCAGAGAGGGGGCCGGGACAGGGGCCAACTATGGCTACACCTTC. The full variable domain, its missing parts supplied by reference TRBV15 and TRBJ1-2, is DAMVIQNPRYQVTQFGKPVTLSCSQTLNHNVMYWYQQKSSQAPKLLFHYYDKDFNNEADTPDNFQSRRPNTSFCFLDIRSPGLGDTAMYLCATSREGAGTGANYGYTFGSGTRLTVV.

The chain recombines TRBV6-1 with TRBJ1-1; the match to TRBD1 covers 9 bases. Trimming at V came to 3 bases and at J to 6 bases, leaving 5 bases not matched to a gene. Per the germline V gene, CDR1 is MNHNS and CDR2 is SASEGT. The CDR3 contains 14 residues. CDR3 bases: TGTGCCAGCAGTGAGGTACAGGGGGCGGCTGAAGCTTTCTTT. Encoded protein: CASSEVQGAAEAFF.

This chain uses TRBV10-1 with TRBJ2-7; 12 bases match TRBD2. CDR1 is WNHNN and CDR2 is SYGVQD in the germline V gene (reference sequence). The J segment lost 7 bases and the V segment lost 5 bases, leaving 9 bases of the junction unmatched. This CDR3 contains 15 residues. The CDR3 coding sequence is TGCGCCAGCAGTCCTACTAGCGGGGGGCCCGGTGAGCAGTACTTC. Translated: CASSPTSGGPGEQYF.

The V gene is TRBV28, the J gene TRBJ2-1, with 13 bases aligning to TRBD2. Germline V gives CDR1 MDHEN, CDR2 SYDVKM. V shed 1 base, J shed 6 bases, and the junction held 9 bases outside the gene matches. The CDR3 spans 18 residues. CDR3 loop: CASSLLGQTSGGINEQFF. CDR3 DNA sequence: TGTGCCAGCAGTTTATTAGGGCAGACTAGCGGGGGGATCAATGAGCAGTTCTTC.

This rearrangement joins TRBV4-3 to TRBJ2-2; maybe TRBD2 (6 bases). V lost 6 bases and J 6 bases, leaving 17 bases between the germline ends. The CDR3 is made up of 15 amino acids. Germline V gene lookup returns CDR1 LGHNA and CDR2 YSLEER. The CDR3, as DNA: TGCGCCAGCAGTCCGGGGGTGCAGCTTGCCGGGGAGCTGTTTTTT. This gives the protein CASSPGVQLAGELFF.

The rearrangement joins TRBV5-4 to TRBJ1-1; D remains ambiguous. In germline, CDR1 is SGHNT, CDR2 YYREEE (reference sequence). Trimming left V 4 bases short and J 6 bases short, with 10 bases between. This CDR3 contains 12 residues. The CDR3 loop is CASSPNAAEAFF. The CDR3 DNA reads as TGTGCCAGCAGCCCCAACGCCGCTGAAGCTTTCTTT.

This clone appeared a few times. Other DNA sequences in this sample translate to the same CDR3. V usage is TRBV10-3 and J usage is TRBJ1-5; D gene unclear. Trimming removed 4 bases at V and 1 base at J, with 11 bases between. The germline CDR1 and CDR2 sequences are ENHRY and SYGVKD. This CDR3 spans 15 amino acids. The CDR3: CAISGTEGSNQPQHF. The CDR3, as DNA: TGTGCCATCAGTGGGACGGAAGGGAGCAATCAGCCCCAGCATTTT.

The V and J genes are TRBV7-6 and TRBJ2-1; possibly TRBD1 for D (5 bases). The CDR3 sequence is 17 residues long. Germline V lookup: CDR1 SGHVS, CDR2 FNYEAQ. Trimming pared 1 base from V and 0 bases from J, leaving 13 bases between. As DNA, the CDR3 is TGTGCCAGCAGCTTAGTCATGGGGCAGAGCTCCTACAATGAGCAGTTCTTC. The encoded protein is CASSLVMGQSSYNEQFF.

The chain recombines TRBV9 with TRBJ2-5, with D possibly matching TRBD2 (5 bases). Germline V gives CDR1 SGDLS, CDR2 YYNGEE. Trimming stripped 4 bases from V and 5 bases from J, with 12 bases between. CDR3 size: 13 residues. CDR3 residues: CASSPEGWETQYF. The CDR3 coding sequence is TGTGCCAGCAGCCCCGAGGGTTGGGAGACCCAGTACTTC.

The rearrangement joins TRBV25-1 to TRBJ2-7; perhaps TRBD2 as D (7 bases). Trimming took 0 bases from V and 2 from J, leaving 11 bases between them. This CDR3 is 15 amino acids long. The germline V gene encodes CDR1 MGHDK and CDR2 SYGVNS. The CDR3 DNA follows: TGTGCCAGCAGTGAATATGGGGGGGGCCCCTACGAGCAGTACTTC. Translating gives CASSEYGGGPYEQYF.

This clone was seen a single time. The chain combines TRBV29-1 with TRBJ2-3; D uncertain. V lost 3 bases, J lost 1 base, and 14 bases lay in between. Per germline, CDR1 SQVTM and CDR2 ANQGSEA. CDR3 size: 15 residues. The CDR3 loop reads CSVDPPLKGTDTQYF. Written as DNA, the CDR3 is TGCAGCGTTGACCCCCCACTAAAAGGCACAGATACGCAGTATTTT.

About this clone: The sample carries other DNA sequences with the same CDR3. This rearrangement joins TRBV30 to TRBJ1-5; tentatively, D is TRBD1 (6 bases). V lost 0 bases and J lost 5, with 8 bases in between. CDR1 GTSNPN and CDR2 SVGIG come from the germline V gene (reference sequence). The CDR3 is made up of 13 amino acids. DNA of the CDR3: TGTGCCTGGAGTGTACAGGGCTATCAGCCCCAGCATTTT. Encoded protein: CAWSVQGYQPQHF.

The rearrangement joins TRBV27 to TRBJ2-7; D is ambiguous. This CDR3 spans 14 amino acids. Germline assignment: CDR1 MNHEY and CDR2 SMNVEV (reference sequence). Trimming stripped 3 bases from V and 3 bases from J, with 12 bases between. The CDR3 nucleotides read TGTGCCAGCAGTTTGCATCCTTACTTCTACGAGCAGTACTTC. Its translation: CASSLHPYFYEQYF.

The chain is built from TRBV7-9 and TRBJ1-4; unclear D gene. The CDR3 loop spans 13 amino acids. V shed 2 bases and J shed 6 bases, with 7 bases lying between them. Germline V gene sequence: CDR1 SEHNR, CDR2 FQNEAQ (reference sequence). The CDR3 spells CASSLSLDEKLFF. The CDR3 bases are TGTGCCAGCAGCTTATCTTTAGATGAAAAACTGTTTTTT.

The genes are TRBV27 and TRBJ1-2; 9 bases match TRBD1. V lost 1 base, J lost 8 bases, and 11 bases stayed unmatched. This CDR3 has 16 residues. Germline assignment: CDR1 MNHEY and CDR2 SMNVEV (reference sequence). CDR3 protein: CASSLYSPGTGTGYTF. CDR3 coding DNA: TGTGCCAGCAGTTTATACTCACCCGGGACAGGGACCGGCTACACCTTC.

The CDR3 DNA sequence: TGTGCCAGCAGCCCGTTTTGGGACGGGAAAGAAGCTTTCTTT. It translates to CASSPFWDGKEAFF. The chain couples TRBV5-4 to TRBJ1-1; D possibly corresponds to TRBD1 (5 bases). The CDR3 has 14 residues. From germline, CDR1 is SGHNT and CDR2 YYREEE (reference sequence). The V end was cut by 4 bases, the J end by 8 bases, with 18 bases between.

V usage is TRBV30 and J usage is TRBJ2-4, with a weak D call TRBD1 (6 bases). Germline loops: CDR1 GTSNPN, CDR2 SVGIG (reference sequence). Trimming removed 5 bases from V and 5 bases from J, with 13 bases in between. The CDR3 length is 13 residues. CDR3 region: CAWVGTTENIQYF. The CDR3 DNA is TGTGCCTGGGTCGGGACAACGGAAAACATTCAGTACTTC.